These T cell receptor beta chains were read from a single sample in a study of cytomegalovirus exposure and HLA in healthy donors. Only in-frame clones appear in the TCRdb table, and some are missing; sequencing was by immunoSEQ multiplex PCR. The table shows 100,000 to 150,000 clones, with roughly 86% occurring only once. The specimen sequenced was PBMCs. The source is a man aged 25 to 40 in good health and CMV-seronegative. CDR3s include the opening cysteine and the closing phenylalanine or tryptophan. A D gene is named only where the DNA matches it firmly. Size tells how often a clone was seen (once, few, many) or the class of an expanded clone, and some rows leave it out.

D	V	size	J	CDR3	DNA
.	TRBV4-2	.	TRBJ2-1	CASSQPASDNEQFF	TGTGCCAGCAGCCAACCTGCGTCGGACAATGAGCAGTTCTTC
TRBD1	TRBV27	once	TRBJ2-7	CASSFYRGSYEQYF	TGTGCCAGCAGTTTCTACAGGGGCTCCTACGAGCAGTACTTC
TRBD1	TRBV13	.	TRBJ2-5	CASSGRLARGRGETQYF	TGTGCCAGCAGCGGACGCCTGGCTAGGGGGCGCGGGGAGACCCAGTACTTC
TRBD2	TRBV6-5	.	TRBJ2-7	CASSQTDPWGGEQYF	TGTGCCAGCAGTCAGACAGACCCCTGGGGAGGGGAGCAGTACTTC
TRBD1	TRBV18	.	TRBJ1-2	CASSSQDRGYGYTF	TGTGCCAGCTCATCCCAGGACAGGGGGTATGGCTACACCTTC
.	TRBV6-5	.	TRBJ1-5	CASSSPTESNQPQHF	TGTGCCAGCAGTTCCCCGACAGAGAGCAATCAGCCCCAGCATTTT
.	TRBV11-3	.	TRBJ2-3	CASSDRYTDTQYF	TGTGCCAGCAGCGACAGATACACAGATACGCAGTATTTT
.	TRBV5-4	.	TRBJ2-2	CASTSEAGISTGELFF	TGTGCCAGCACCTCCGAGGCAGGGATCAGCACCGGGGAGCTGTTTTTT
.	TRBV9	.	TRBJ1-4	CASSPDRINEKLFF	TGTGCCAGCAGCCCCGACAGAATTAATGAAAAACTGTTTTTT
.	TRBV18	.	TRBJ2-7	CASSEGWMNEQYF	TGTGCCAGCTCAGAGGGTTGGATGAACGAGCAGTACTTC
.	TRBV5-1	few	TRBJ2-7	CASHGDSYEQYF	TGCGCCAGCCACGGGGACTCCTACGAGCAGTACTTC
.	TRBV29-1	.	TRBJ2-7	CSVEDLGRGYEQYF	TGCAGCGTTGAAGATCTTGGGCGGGGCTACGAGCAGTACTTC
.	TRBV28	.	TRBJ1-6	CASSSRPAAYNSPLHF	TGTGCCAGCAGTTCCCGACCCGCGGCCTATAATTCACCCCTCCACTTT
.	TRBV2	.	TRBJ2-7	CASSNSDSYEQYF	TGTGCCAGCAGCAATTCAGATTCCTACGAGCAGTACTTC
TRBD1	TRBV5-1	.	TRBJ1-6	CASSLAPGTGQTSYNSPLHF	TGCGCCAGCAGCTTGGCCCCCGGGACAGGGCAAACCTCCTATAATTCACCCCTCCACTTT
.	TRBV19	.	TRBJ1-1	CASSPRDWDTEAFF	TGTGCCAGTAGTCCCAGGGATTGGGACACTGAAGCTTTCTTT
TRBD2	TRBV18	.	TRBJ2-1	CASSPRVSGGSGEQFF	TGTGCCAGCTCACCACGGGTTAGCGGGGGAAGTGGTGAGCAGTTCTTC
TRBD1	TRBV2	.	TRBJ1-4	CASRGDRGGVEKLFF	TGTGCCAGCAGGGGCGACAGGGGAGGTGTCGAAAAACTGTTTTTT
.	TRBV27	few	TRBJ2-7	CASMRTDHYEQYF	TGTGCCAGCATGAGGACAGATCACTACGAGCAGTACTTC
TRBD1	TRBV7-3	.	TRBJ2-7	CASSRTGGEQYF	TGTGCCAGCAGCCGAACAGGGGGCGAGCAGTACTTC
.	TRBV15	.	TRBJ1-1	CATSRDRRVTEAFF	TGTGCCACCAGCAGAGATCGGCGGGTCACTGAAGCTTTCTTT
.	TRBV11-3	.	TRBJ1-3	CASSLGYGGNTIYF	TGTGCCAGCAGCTTAGGGTACGGTGGAAACACCATATATTTT
TRBD1	TRBV9	.	TRBJ1-2	CASSGPQGRSPGYTF	TGTGCCAGCAGCGGCCCACAGGGGCGCTCCCCTGGCTACACCTTC
TRBD1	TRBV19	.	TRBJ2-1	CASRNRGNEQFF	TGTGCCAGTAGGAACAGGGGGAATGAGCAGTTCTTC
.	TRBV19	.	TRBJ1-1	CASTPGAGVNTEAFF	TGTGCCAGTACCCCAGGGGCCGGGGTGAACACTGAAGCTTTCTTT
TRBD2	TRBV5-1	.	TRBJ2-5	CASSSGSGGSRRETQYF	TGCGCCAGCAGCTCAGGTAGCGGGGGCTCCCGTCGGGAGACCCAGTACTTC
.	TRBV7-9	.	TRBJ2-7	CASSLEGGQAEQYF	TGTGCCAGCAGCTTAGAAGGGGGTCAGGCCGAGCAGTACTTC
.	TRBV18	.	TRBJ1-2	CASSPGVGDGYTF	TGTGCCAGCTCACCAGGTGTGGGAGATGGCTACACCTTC
TRBD2	TRBV10-3	.	TRBJ2-1	CAIGGGASGGPSSYNEQFF	TGTGCCATCGGAGGGGGGGCTAGCGGGGGCCCCAGCTCCTACAATGAGCAGTTCTTC
.	TRBV7-6	.	TRBJ2-5	CASRPLGTLWETQYF	TGTGCCAGCAGGCCCCTAGGTACCTTATGGGAGACCCAGTACTTC
.	TRBV5-1	few	TRBJ2-7	CASSLVAGQDEQYF	TGCGCCAGCAGCTTGGTGGCAGGGCAAGACGAGCAGTACTTC
TRBD2	TRBV6-1	few	TRBJ2-3	CASSELAGATDTQYF	TGTGCCAGCAGTGAACTAGCGGGGGCCACAGATACGCAGTATTTT